One and the same sample provided the 10 T cell receptor beta chains below, sequenced in a study of blood T cell repertoires in COVID-19. Clones were sequenced by immunoSEQ multiplex PCR, and TCRdb holds only the in-frame ones, with some missing. The data contain about 160,000 clones, roughly 90% of them singletons. The sequencing input was PBMCs or T cells enriched from blood (not recorded which). Every receptor here comes from a woman between 50 and 59 years old who had recovered from COVID-19.

This chain joins TRBV5-1 and TRBJ2-1; 7 bases align to TRBD2. Germline values: CDR1 SGHRS, CDR2 YFSETQ. V lost 0 bases and J lost 4; bases outside the gene matches: 4. This CDR3 region has 15 residues. This CDR3 is CASSLGPAGYNEQFF. The CDR3 coding sequence is TGCGCCAGCAGCTTGGGGCCAGCGGGATACAATGAGCAGTTCTTC.

The chain is built from TRBV18 and TRBJ2-1, with D maybe TRBD1 (6 bases). Germline V gene data show CDR1 as KGHSH and CDR2 as LQKENI. V was clipped by 2 bases and J by 5 bases, with 10 bases between them. The CDR3 spans 14 residues. Here the CDR3 reads CASSPAWDNNEQFF. CDR3 DNA: TGTGCCAGCTCACCAGCCTGGGACAACAATGAGCAGTTCTTC.

V usage is TRBV2 and J usage is TRBJ2-5; D is unclear. CDR1 and CDR2 from the germline V gene are SNHLY and FYNNEI. Trimming took 2 bases from V and 5 from J, leaving 12 bases between them. The CDR3 length is 14 residues. The DNA of the CDR3 is TGTGCCAGCAGTGAATTCCCCTTTTCGGAGACCCAGTACTTC. The encoded protein is CASSEFPFSETQYF.

This sequence joins TRBV11-2 and TRBJ1-4; D gene uncertain. The CDR3 is 15 residues long. The V end was cut by 7 bases, the J end by 4 bases, with 16 bases between. Germline V lookup: CDR1 SGHAT, CDR2 FQNNGV. CDR3 coding DNA: TGTGCCAGCACCAAGAGCGCTGTTCTTAATGAAAAACTGTTTTTT. Its protein is CASTKSAVLNEKLFF.

The rearrangement links TRBV7-2 to TRBJ2-7, with 10 bases identical to TRBD2. CDR1 and CDR2 from the germline V gene are SGHTA and FQGNSA. CDR3 length: 15 residues. The V segment lost 5 bases and the J segment 9 bases; nucleotides outside the gene matches: 13. The DNA of the CDR3 is TGTGCCAGCAGCCAACAGCCGGGACTAGCGTCCGCGCAGTACTTC. Protein: CASSQQPGLASAQYF.

V is TRBV5-4 and J is TRBJ1-2, with D unresolved. Trimming stripped 1 base from V and 0 bases from J, with 7 bases between. The CDR3 runs to 14 residues. CDR1 SGHNT and CDR2 YYREEE come from the germline V gene (reference sequence). The CDR3 DNA reads TGTGCCAGCAGCTTGCGCCGAGCTAACTATGGCTACACCTTC. As protein: CASSLRRANYGYTF. Looking up the rest from reference TRBV5-4 and TRBJ1-2 gives the full variable domain: ETGVTQSPTHLIKTRGQQVTLRCSSQSGHNTVSWYQQALGQGPQFIFQYYREEENGRGNFPPRFSGLQFPNYSSELNVNALELDDSALYLCASSLRRANYGYTFGSGTRLTVV.

The chain joins TRBV11-2 to TRBJ2-7; possible D gene TRBD1, 5 bases. Germline CDR1 is SGHAT and CDR2 is FQNNGV. Trimming shortened V by 1 base and J by 2 bases, and 12 bases separated the two germline ends. The CDR3 loop spans 15 amino acids. CDR3 loop: CASSLGAGRAYEQYF. The CDR3 DNA follows: TGTGCCAGCAGCTTAGGGGCAGGGCGAGCCTACGAGCAGTACTTC.

This clone was seen more than once but under ten times. The CDR3 DNA follows: TGTGCCAGCAGACCCACAGGGGGCACTGAAGCTTTCTTT. Its translation: CASRPTGGTEAFF. The chain links TRBV27 to TRBJ1-1; 8 positions match TRBD1. With 6 bases clipped from V and 4 bases from J, the junction kept 4 bases outside the gene matches. CDR3 size: 13 residues. The germline gives CDR1 MNHEY, CDR2 SMNVEV (reference sequence).

The rearrangement joins TRBV7-9 to TRBJ1-4; possibly TRBD1 for D (6 bases). V was cut by 3 bases and J by 4 bases, with 9 bases left in between. Germline values: CDR1 SEHNR, CDR2 FQNEAQ (reference sequence). CDR3 length equals 14 residues. CDR3 region: CASSLLGGNEKLFF. In nucleotides, the CDR3 is TGTGCCAGCAGCTTGCTAGGGGGTAATGAAAAACTGTTTTTT.

This clone was observed once. The chain has TRBV10-1 and TRBJ1-4; 9 bases match TRBD1. Trimming cost V 7 bases and J 4 bases; bases outside gene matches: 13. Germline V gene sequence: CDR1 WNHNN, CDR2 SYGVQD (reference sequence). The CDR3 sequence is 17 residues long. CDR3 loop: CASKSRDREALNEKLFF. The CDR3, as DNA: TGCGCCAGCAAAAGCCGGGACAGGGAGGCCCTTAATGAAAAACTGTTTTTT.